This T cell receptor (beta chain) was obtained from a study of cytotoxic CD8 clonotypes in ibrutinib-treated CLL. Sequencing used immunoSEQ multiplex PCR; TCRdb keeps in-frame clones, though not all of them. The table records about 28,000 clones, around three fifths of them present only once. This CDR3 contains 13 residues. CDR1 and CDR2 from the germline V gene are WNHNN and SYGVQD (reference sequence). V dropped 6 bases and J dropped 4 bases, with 12 bases sitting between them. This clone is a singleton in its sample. The sample consisted of PBMCs, taken before ibrutinib treatment. This sequence originates from a human donor with chronic lymphocytic leukemia. This sequence joins TRBV10-1 and TRBJ2-5; D is unresolved. The CDR3 nucleotides read TGCGCCAGCAGCGACGGGCTACGAGAGACCCAGTACTTC. Its translation is CASSDGLRETQYF.